Listed below are T cell receptor beta chains from one sample, sequenced in a study of molecular identifiers for immune sequencing clone quantification. TCRdb passed the PCR reads through MiXCR, listing each CDR3 protein once. The sample lists 37,000 or so distinct CDR3 sequences, about 24% seen once, with about 1% in the top ten. What was sequenced was naive CD8+ T cells from blood, with Jurkat cell RNA spiked in. Receptors were obtained from a human donor in good health. Some libraries in this study had Jurkat cell RNA spiked in. Each CDR3 is given with its conserved first and last residue. The D gene is left open where the match is weak. Where a row states a size, it is once, few, many or the class of an expanded clone; other rows omit it.

J,D,V,size,DNA,CDR3
TRBJ1-1,.,TRBV11-2,many,TGTGCCAGCAGCATTTATCTAGGGGGGGCGGATACTGAAGCTTTCTTT,CASSIYLGGADTEAFF
TRBJ2-1,.,TRBV28,many,TGTGCCAGCAGTTTAGACGCAGGTGAGGGGGAGACCTACAATGAGCAGTTCTTC,CASSLDAGEGETYNEQFF
TRBJ2-2,.,TRBV12-3/TRBV12-4,few,TGTGCCAGCAGTTTAGGGTCAGGGAACACCGGGGAGCTGTTTTTT,CASSLGSGNTGELFF
TRBJ2-2,.,TRBV4-1,.,TGCGCCCGCCGCCCAGGCCCGGGGCGCGCCACCGGGGCGCTGTTTTTT,CARRPGPGRATGALFF
TRBJ2-3,TRBD1,TRBV15,many,TGTGCCACCGGACAGGGGACCACTAGCACAGATACGCAGTATTTT,CATGQGTTSTDTQYF
TRBJ2-1,TRBD2,TRBV20-1,many,TGCAGTGCTAGAGATCATAGCGGGGGGAAACCGGGGAATGAGCAGTTCTTC,CSARDHSGGKPGNEQFF
TRBJ2-7,.,TRBV20-1,many,TGCAGTGCCCAGGGGGGCAGAGCCTACGAGCAGTACTTC,CSAQGGRAYEQYF
TRBJ2-4,TRBD2,TRBV11-3,.,TGTGCCAGCAGTTTAGATACTAGCGGGACACCTTTTCGCATTCAGTACTTC,CASSLDTSGTPFRIQYF
TRBJ2-2,.,TRBV7-7,few,TGTGCTAGCAGCTCTCAGGGGGGACCTGAACCAAACACCGGGGAGCTGTTTTTT,CASSSQGGPEPNTGELFF
TRBJ2-3,.,TRBV4-1,medium-sized,TGCGCCAGCAGCCAAGTATTGGGGTCGGCCCAGCGGTATTTT,CASSQVLGSAQRYF
TRBJ1-2,.,TRBV7-7,many,TGTGCCAGCAGCCCGGGGGGCTCCTATGGCTACACCTTC,CASSPGGSYGYTF
TRBJ2-3,.,TRBV28,medium-sized,TGTGCCAGCAGTGGTCCGAAGTCGAGAGCGGTGTATACGCAGTATTTT,CASSGPKSRAVYTQYF
TRBJ1-5,.,TRBV28,many,TGTGCCAGCAGCCTACAGGGAAATCAGCCCCAGCATTTT,CASSLQGNQPQHF
TRBJ2-3,TRBD2,TRBV2,many,TGTGCCAGCAGTTTGAGACTAGCGGGCGGGAGACCCTCCACAGATACGCAGTATTTT,CASSLRLAGGRPSTDTQYF
TRBJ2-5,.,TRBV27,many,TGTGCCAGCAGCAAGAATACTCAAGAGACCCAGTACTTC,CASSKNTQETQYF
TRBJ2-2,TRBD2,TRBV20-1,.,TGCAGTGCAGCGGGACTAGACACCGGGGAGCTGTTTTTT,CSAAGLDTGELFF
TRBJ2-7,.,TRBV7-2,medium-sized,TGTGCCAGCAGCTTCGGGGGACCCGAGCAGTACTTC,CASSFGGPEQYF
TRBJ1-1,TRBD1,TRBV29-1,.,TGCAGCGTTGCCGGGACAGGGGTCTACGCTGAAGCTTTCTTT,CSVAGTGVYAEAFF
TRBJ2-1,.,TRBV14,many,TGTGCCAGCAGCCAAGACGGAATCCCTCAGGGTTCCACCTACAATGAGCAGTTCTTC,CASSQDGIPQGSTYNEQFF
TRBJ2-3,TRBD2,TRBV2,medium-sized,TGTGCCAGCAGTACGACACTAGCGGGGGCCTCCGGCACAGATACGCAGTATTTT,CASSTTLAGASGTDTQYF
TRBJ1-1,.,TRBV13,many,TGTGCCAGCAGCCCCTTCGGACAGATGAACACTGAAGCTTTCTTT,CASSPFGQMNTEAFF
TRBJ2-7,TRBD1,TRBV4-3,many,TGCGCCAGCAGGTATAGCGCCGGGACAGGGTACGAGCAGTACTTC,CASRYSAGTGYEQYF
TRBJ1-2,.,TRBV29-1,.,TGCAGCGTGACGGGAGACTATGGCTACACCTTC,CSVTGDYGYTF
TRBJ2-1,.,TRBV19,many,TGTGCCAGTAGTATCGCAACAGGGCTTTCCTACAATGAGCAGTTCTTC,CASSIATGLSYNEQFF
TRBJ2-7,.,TRBV7-8,.,TGTGCCCGCAGCTTATTGGGCTGGTACGCGCAGTACTTC,CARSLLGWYAQYF
TRBJ2-2,TRBD2,TRBV7-9,many,TGTGCCAGCAGCGTTCCAGCGGGGGGGAGCACCGGGGAGCTGTTTTTT,CASSVPAGGSTGELFF
TRBJ2-3,.,TRBV7-2,medium-sized,TGTGCCAGCAGCTTAATAGGTCCGGCAGATACGCAGTATTTT,CASSLIGPADTQYF
TRBJ2-5,.,TRBV7-6,many,TGTGCCAGCAGCTTAGCGTTAGAGACCCAGTACTTC,CASSLALETQYF
TRBJ2-7,.,TRBV6-5,many,TGTGCCAGCAGTTCAGGGGACGAGCAGTACTTC,CASSSGDEQYF
TRBJ2-3,TRBD2,TRBV12-3/TRBV12-4,many,TGTGCCAGCAGTTTGACCTCCCTCTCGGGGACTAACACAGATACGCAGTATTTT,CASSLTSLSGTNTDTQYF
TRBJ1-5,TRBD1,TRBV12-3/TRBV12-4,few,TGTGCCAGCAGTTCCGGACAGGGAGGAAATCAGCCCCAGCATTTT,CASSSGQGGNQPQHF
TRBJ2-3,TRBD2,TRBV7-6,medium-sized,TGTGCCAGCAGCTCCACTAGCGGGGGCTACACAGATACGCAGTATTTT,CASSSTSGGYTDTQYF
TRBJ2-7,TRBD2,TRBV10-3,many,TGTGCCATCAGTATAGCGGGGGCCTCCTACGAGCAGTACTTC,CAISIAGASYEQYF
TRBJ2-7,.,TRBV20-1,many,TGCAGTGCTAGTGGGGGGACTCCTACCTACGAGCAGTACTTC,CSASGGTPTYEQYF
TRBJ1-2,.,TRBV28,few,TGTGCCAGCAGTTTTGGCCAGGGGCCCCCTAACTATGGCTACACCTTC,CASSFGQGPPNYGYTF
TRBJ2-3,TRBD2,TRBV9,many,TGTGCCAGCAGCGTAGTAGCGGGAGGCACAGATACGCAGTATTTT,CASSVVAGGTDTQYF
TRBJ2-7,TRBD2,TRBV12-3/TRBV12-4,many,TGTGCCAGCAGTATAGCGGGGGGCCGCCGACTCGGCTACGAGCAGTACTTC,CASSIAGGRRLGYEQYF
TRBJ1-1,.,TRBV7-2,many,TGTGCCAGCAGCCAAAGAGAGGTTTCGAACACTGAAGCTTTCTTT,CASSQREVSNTEAFF
TRBJ2-1,TRBD2,TRBV7-2,.,TGTGCCAGCAGCATTCGACTAGCGGGAGCAGGGTACAATGAGCAGTCCTTC,CASSIRLAGAGYNEQSF
TRBJ2-3,.,TRBV7-6,many,TGTGCCAGCTCGCTAATCACAGATACGCAGTATTTT,CASSLITDTQYF
TRBJ2-7,.,TRBV5-4,many,.,CASSFGSGQSTYEQYF
TRBJ2-3,TRBD2,TRBV27,.,TGTGCCGGCAGCCTTACTAGCGGGAGGGTAGATACGCAGTATTTT,CAGSLTSGRVDTQYF
TRBJ2-3,.,TRBV7-9,many,TGTGCCAGCAGCTTAGCTTTAACAGATACGCAGTATTTT,CASSLALTDTQYF
TRBJ2-7,.,TRBV29-1,many,TGCAGCGTTCGCGAGTTAAACTCCTACGAGCAGTACTTC,CSVRELNSYEQYF
TRBJ2-7,TRBD2,TRBV9,many,TGTGCCAGCAGCCTAGGGTCTAGCGGGAGTTACGAGCAGTACTTC,CASSLGSSGSYEQYF
TRBJ2-1,TRBD1,TRBV29-1,many,TGCAGCGTTGATGGCCAGGACAGGAGCTCCTACAATGAGCAGTTCTTC,CSVDGQDRSSYNEQFF
TRBJ2-5,TRBD1,TRBV5-6,many,TGTGCCAGCAGTAAAGACGACAGGGATCAAGAGACCCAGTACTTC,CASSKDDRDQETQYF
TRBJ1-1,.,TRBV5-3,.,TGTGCCAGCAGCTCCGGTCCCAGAGGAGGCACTGAAGCTTTCTTT,CASSSGPRGGTEAFF
TRBJ2-2,TRBD2,TRBV20-1,many,TGCAGTGCTAGGACTAGCGGGAGGCGCACCGGGGAGCTGTTTTTT,CSARTSGRRTGELFF